This TCR beta chain is drawn from a study of regulatory T cells in long-lasting Graves disease. Points from the study as a whole: Sharing of public clonotypes was greater in persistent patients (over 2,500) than in new patients (roughly 1,000). TCR diversity was lower in persistent than newly diagnosed Graves' disease. Persistent cases favored TRBV28, TRBJ1-2 and TRBJ2-5. Peripheral blood alone, not thyroid tissue, underwent study.

In building TCR beta libraries, iRepertoire HTBI primers were used together with Arm-PCR of CDR3 regions. TCRdb redid the calling of the multiplex PCR reads with MiXCR, one entry per CDR3 protein. The table shows 350,000 to 500,000 distinct CDR3 sequences, with 21% occurring only once. Time point reported: persistent/refractory GD, antithyroid drugs over 5 years with positive TRAb. Extracted RNA from PBMCs served as the source of the TCR library. In germline, CDR1 is MNHNY, CDR2 SVGAGI (reference sequence). The CDR3 has 13 residues. Trimming left V 0 bases short and J 2 bases short, with 4 bases between. A few counts support this clonotype. The antigen remains unidentified.

The chain carries TRBV6-6 and TRBJ1-1; no reliable D call. This TCR came from a female donor with Graves disease. The starting material was peripheral blood mononuclear cells (PBMCs), obtained when the disease was refractory, from a patient treated with antithyroid drugs. The CDR3 DNA reads as TGTGCCAGCAGTTACTCGATTAACACTGAAGCTTTCTTT. As protein: CASSYSINTEAFF.